This TCR beta chain is from a study of cytomegalovirus exposure and HLA in healthy donors. Study-level points and caveats: Per published reports, the classifier diagnosed cytomegalovirus status with high specificity and sensitivity. A later analysis reported that several of the most significant clusters appeared to be linked to common viral pathogens, among them Epstein-Barr virus.

Concerning this clone: No antigen is known for it.

The CDR3 extends over 16 amino acids. CDR1 is SGDLS and CDR2 is YYNGEE in the germline V gene. With 0 bases removed from V and 6 bases from J, the gap between germline ends came to 16 bases. This PCR relied on a set of 60 Vbeta primers and 13 Jbeta primers. Measured with immunoSEQ multiplex PCR; TCRdb has only the in-frame clones, and not every one. The sample gives roughly 150,000 clones, about four fifths of which show up once; around 2.5% is in the top ten. The sequencing input was PBMCs. This sequence was found in a male donor in good health and CMV-seronegative. The chain joins TRBV9 to TRBJ2-1, with a weak D call TRBD2 (5 bases). The chain's CDR3 is CASSVDPTGVRNEQFF. The DNA of the CDR3 is TGTGCCAGCAGCGTAGACCCGACCGGGGTACGCAATGAGCAGTTCTTC.